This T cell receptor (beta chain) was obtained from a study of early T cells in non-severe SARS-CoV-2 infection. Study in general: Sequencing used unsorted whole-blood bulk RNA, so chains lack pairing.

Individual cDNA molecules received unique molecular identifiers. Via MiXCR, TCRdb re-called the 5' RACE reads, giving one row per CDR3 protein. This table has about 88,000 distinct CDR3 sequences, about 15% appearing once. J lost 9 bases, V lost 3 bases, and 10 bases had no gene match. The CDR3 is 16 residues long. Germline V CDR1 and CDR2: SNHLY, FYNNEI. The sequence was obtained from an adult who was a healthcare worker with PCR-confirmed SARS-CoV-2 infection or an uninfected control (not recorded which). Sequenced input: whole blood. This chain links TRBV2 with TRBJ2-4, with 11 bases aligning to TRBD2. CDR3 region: CASSDGLAGGRGIQYF. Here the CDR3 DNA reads TGTGCCAGCAGTGACGGCCTAGCGGGAGGACGGGGCATTCAGTACTTC.